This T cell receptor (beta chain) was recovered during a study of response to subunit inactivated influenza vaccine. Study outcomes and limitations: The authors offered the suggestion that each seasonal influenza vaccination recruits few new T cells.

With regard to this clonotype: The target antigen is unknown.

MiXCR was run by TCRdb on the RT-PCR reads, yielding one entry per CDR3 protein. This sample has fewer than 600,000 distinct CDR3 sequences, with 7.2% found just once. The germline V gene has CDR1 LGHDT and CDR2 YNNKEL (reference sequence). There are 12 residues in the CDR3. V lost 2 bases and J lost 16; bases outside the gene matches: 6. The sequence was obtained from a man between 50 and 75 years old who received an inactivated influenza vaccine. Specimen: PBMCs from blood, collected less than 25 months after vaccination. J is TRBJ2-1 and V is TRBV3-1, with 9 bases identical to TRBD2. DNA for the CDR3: TGTGCCAGCAGCCAACCTGGGACTAGCCTTTTCTTC. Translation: CASSQPGTSLFF.